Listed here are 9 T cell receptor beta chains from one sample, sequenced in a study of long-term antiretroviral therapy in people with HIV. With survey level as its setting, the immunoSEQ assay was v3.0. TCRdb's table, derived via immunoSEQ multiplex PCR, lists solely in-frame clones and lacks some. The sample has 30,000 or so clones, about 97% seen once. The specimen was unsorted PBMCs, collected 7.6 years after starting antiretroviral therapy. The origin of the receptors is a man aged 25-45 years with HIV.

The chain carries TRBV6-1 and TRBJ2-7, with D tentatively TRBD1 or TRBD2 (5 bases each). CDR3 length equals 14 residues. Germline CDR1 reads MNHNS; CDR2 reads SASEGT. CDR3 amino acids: CAARGRKQIYEQYF. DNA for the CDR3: TGTGCAGCGAGGGGCCGCAAGCAGATCTACGAGCAGTACTTC.

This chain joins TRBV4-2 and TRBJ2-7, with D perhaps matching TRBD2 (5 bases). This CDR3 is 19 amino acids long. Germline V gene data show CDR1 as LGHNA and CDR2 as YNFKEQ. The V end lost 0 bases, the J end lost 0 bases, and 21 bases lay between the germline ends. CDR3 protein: CASSQDGPPLLVSSYEQYF. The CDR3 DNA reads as TGTGCCAGCAGCCAAGATGGCCCTCCCCTACTAGTCAGCTCCTACGAGCAGTACTTC.

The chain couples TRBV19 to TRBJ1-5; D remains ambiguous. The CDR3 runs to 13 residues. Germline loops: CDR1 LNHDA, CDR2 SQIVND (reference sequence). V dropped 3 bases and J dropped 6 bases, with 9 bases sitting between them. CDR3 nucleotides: TGTGCCAGTAGTATCCTTCCGGGTCAGCCCCAGCATTTT. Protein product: CASSILPGQPQHF.

The CDR3 is CASSDRLYGYTF. DNA of the CDR3: TGTGCCAGCAGTGACAGGTTATATGGCTACACCTTC. This sequence joins TRBV28 and TRBJ1-2, with a tentative D call TRBD1 (6 bases). V gave up 5 bases and J gave up 5 bases, with 9 bases separating them. CDR1 is MDHEN, CDR2 SYDVKM, per germline. The CDR3 is 12 amino acids.

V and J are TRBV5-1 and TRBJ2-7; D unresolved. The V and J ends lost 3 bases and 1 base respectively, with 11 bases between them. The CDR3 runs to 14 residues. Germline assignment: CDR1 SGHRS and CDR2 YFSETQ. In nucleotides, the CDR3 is TGCGCCAGCAGCTCGCCATCCGGGTCCTACGAGCAGTACTTC. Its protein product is CASSSPSGSYEQYF.

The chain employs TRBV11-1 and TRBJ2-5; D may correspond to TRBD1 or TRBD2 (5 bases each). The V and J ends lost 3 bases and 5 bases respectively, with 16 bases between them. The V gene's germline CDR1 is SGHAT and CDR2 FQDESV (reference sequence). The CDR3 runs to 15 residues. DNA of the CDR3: TGTGCCAGCAGCTTCTACGTGGGGGAGCAGGAGACCCAGTACTTC. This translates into CASSFYVGEQETQYF.

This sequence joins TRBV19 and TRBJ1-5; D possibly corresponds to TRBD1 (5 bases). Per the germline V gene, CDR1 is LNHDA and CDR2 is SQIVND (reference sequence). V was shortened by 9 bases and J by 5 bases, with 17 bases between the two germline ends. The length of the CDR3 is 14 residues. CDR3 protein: CASRVSGNHQPQHF. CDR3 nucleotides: TGTGCCAGCAGGGTCTCCGGGAACCATCAGCCCCAGCATTTT.

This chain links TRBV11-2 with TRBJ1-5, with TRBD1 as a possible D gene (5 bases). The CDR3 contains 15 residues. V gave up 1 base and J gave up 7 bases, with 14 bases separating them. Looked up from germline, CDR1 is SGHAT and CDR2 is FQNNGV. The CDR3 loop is CASSLGGAGNQPQHF. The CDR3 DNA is TGTGCCAGCAGCTTAGGAGGGGCAGGGAACCAGCCCCAGCATTTT.

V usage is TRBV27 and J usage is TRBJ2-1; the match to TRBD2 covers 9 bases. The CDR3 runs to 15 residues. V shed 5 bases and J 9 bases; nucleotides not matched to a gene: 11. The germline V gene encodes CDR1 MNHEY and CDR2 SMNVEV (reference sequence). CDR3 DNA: TGTGCCAGCAGTCCGTGGACTAGCGAGACGTCTGAGCAGTTCTTC. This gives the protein CASSPWTSETSEQFF.